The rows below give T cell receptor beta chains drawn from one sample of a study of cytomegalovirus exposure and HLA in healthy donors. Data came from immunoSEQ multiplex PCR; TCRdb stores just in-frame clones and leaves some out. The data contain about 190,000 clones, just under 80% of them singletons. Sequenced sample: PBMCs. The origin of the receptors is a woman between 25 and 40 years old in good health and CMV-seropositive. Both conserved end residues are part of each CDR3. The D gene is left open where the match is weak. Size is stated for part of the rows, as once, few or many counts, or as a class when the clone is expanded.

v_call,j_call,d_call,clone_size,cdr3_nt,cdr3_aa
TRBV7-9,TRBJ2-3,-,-,TGTGCCAGCAGCCCCTCGGGAGATACGCAGTATTTT,CASSPSGDTQYF
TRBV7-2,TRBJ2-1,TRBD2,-,TGTGCCAGCAGCTTAGAGGGCCTGCGGGGGGGCACTGAGCAGTTCTTC,CASSLEGLRGGTEQFF
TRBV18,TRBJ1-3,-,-,TGTGCCAGCTCAGCAACAAAGGGAAACACCATATATTTT,CASSATKGNTIYF
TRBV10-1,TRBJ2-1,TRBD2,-,TGCGCCAGCAGTGTAACGGGAGGTTACAATGAGCAGTTCTTC,CASSVTGGYNEQFF
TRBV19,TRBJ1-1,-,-,TGTGCCAGTAGTACCTCGCGGCGGAACACTGAAGCTTTCTTT,CASSTSRRNTEAFF
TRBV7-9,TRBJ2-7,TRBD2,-,TGTGCCAGCAGCCCAAAAATTGGACTAGCGGGAGGTCCTTACGAGCAGTACTTC,CASSPKIGLAGGPYEQYF
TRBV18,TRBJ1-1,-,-,TGTGCCAGCTCACCCGGACAGTTTTGGGCTTTCTTT,CASSPGQFWAFF
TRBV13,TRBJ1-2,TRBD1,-,TGTGCCAGCTGGACAGGGAGATTTGGCTACACCTTC,CASWTGRFGYTF
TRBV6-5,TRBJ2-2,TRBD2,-,TGTGCCAGCAGTTCCTTTAGCGGGACCAACACCGGGGAGCTGTTTTTT,CASSSFSGTNTGELFF
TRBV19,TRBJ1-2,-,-,TGTGCCAGTAGCGACAGAAACTATGGCTACACCTTC,CASSDRNYGYTF
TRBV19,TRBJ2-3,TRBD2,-,TGTGCCAGTAGTATCGGGCTAGCGGGAGGGCTGTCGGTGACAGATACGCAGTATTTT,CASSIGLAGGLSVTDTQYF
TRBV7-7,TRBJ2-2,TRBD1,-,TGTGCTAGCAGCCGGGACAGGGTAACCGGGGAGCTGTTTTTT,CASSRDRVTGELFF
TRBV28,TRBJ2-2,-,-,TGTGCCAGCAGTCCCAGTTTGGGGCCCGGGGAGCTGTTTTTT,CASSPSLGPGELFF
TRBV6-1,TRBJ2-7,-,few,TGTGCCAGCTGCGCAGGTCCGACCTACGAGCAGTACTTC,CASCAGPTYEQYF
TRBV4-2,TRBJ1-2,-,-,TGTGCCAGCAGTACGACAGGTTTTGATGGCTACACCTTC,CASSTTGFDGYTF
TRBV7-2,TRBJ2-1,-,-,TGTGCCAGCAGCACCCGACTAGAAAGCTATGAGCAGTTCTTC,CASSTRLESYEQFF
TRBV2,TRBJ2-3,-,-,TGTGCCAGCCCCCTTCGGCGGGGGCTCACAGATACGCAGTATTTT,CASPLRRGLTDTQYF
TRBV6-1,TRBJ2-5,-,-,TGTGCCAGCAGTGAATTACAGGGTTCCATCAAAGAGACCCAGTACTTC,CASSELQGSIKETQYF
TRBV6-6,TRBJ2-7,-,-,TGTGCCAGCAGTTACGAGGCCCGCGAGCAGTACTTC,CASSYEAREQYF
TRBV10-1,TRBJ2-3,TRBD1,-,TGCGCCACGGGACAGGGTCCAGATACGCAGTATTTT,CATGQGPDTQYF
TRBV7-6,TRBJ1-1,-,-,TGTGCCAGCAGCCCAGGGATGAACACTGAAGCTTTCTTT,CASSPGMNTEAFF
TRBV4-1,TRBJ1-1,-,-,TGCGCCAGCAGCCAAGATGTAGCCATGGCCGCGAACACTGAAGCTTTCTTT,CASSQDVAMAANTEAFF
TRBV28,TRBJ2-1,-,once,TGTGCCAGCAGAATTAGCGGAGCTACCTACAATGAGCAGTTCTTC,CASRISGATYNEQFF
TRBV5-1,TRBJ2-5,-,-,TGCGCCAGCAGCTTGGATACGGGGAGGGAGACCCAGTACTTC,CASSLDTGRETQYF